Below are 32 T cell receptor beta chains sequenced from a single sample in a study of spatial heterogeneity in lung cancer (dated by TCRdb to between 2018 and 2021). This sample's time point label indicates: sample taken at primary tumor resection. These receptors' targets are unknown. What the study reported, not specific to this receptor: The tumor nonsynonymous mutation count correlated with the number of expanded intratumoral alpha and beta TCRs.

The receptor library was made with 5' RACE. This sample was sequenced with a NextSeq 500. The public reads were reprocessed in TCRdb via fastp at Q25 and MiXCR, keeping in-frame beta chains. Entries are consolidated by CDR3 protein sequence, retaining the most common genes and DNA. The sample table contains around 3,600 distinct CDR3 sequences; only one count was recorded for 14% to 15% of them. 20% to 25% of the sample goes to the ten largest clones. Sequences were derived from lung tumor tissue, sampled at surgery. These receptors came from a female donor with early-stage non-small cell lung cancer.

This clonotype was counted a few times. A library made for alpha chains picked up this beta chain off target, so its size means little. The chain recombines TRBV9 with TRBJ1-2; D not resolved. This CDR3 has 13 residues. With 0 bases removed from V and 3 bases from J, the gap between germline ends came to 6 bases. Looked up from germline, CDR1 is SGDLS and CDR2 is YYNGEE. CDR3 sequence reads: CASSVGADYGYTF. The DNA of the CDR3 is TGTGCCAGCAGCGTAGGGGCAGACTATGGCTACACCTTC.

Relative to its sample, this clonotype is medium-sized (0.01 to 0.1%). Being off target in a library aimed at alpha chains, this beta chain has a size of little meaning. The chain links TRBV4-2 to TRBJ2-3; 9 bases agree with TRBD2. This CDR3 contains 17 residues. Trimming removed 2 bases from V and 6 bases from J; junction bases left unmatched: 12. Per the germline V gene, CDR1 is LGHNA and CDR2 is YNFKEQ. The CDR3 loop reads CASSQLSGGGAGDTQYF. CDR3 nucleotide sequence: TGTGCCAGCAGCCAACTCTCGGGCGGGGGGGCCGGTGATACGCAGTATTTT.

Many counts were recorded for this clonotype. This beta chain lies outside the target of a library built for alpha chains; its clone size means little. The chain couples TRBV10-3 to TRBJ2-2; 10 bases are shared with TRBD2. This CDR3 is 15 amino acids long. Trimming removed 10 bases from V and 6 bases from J; junction bases left unmatched: 11. Germline V CDR1 and CDR2: ENHRY, SYGVKD. The CDR3 protein is CATHPTSGDAGELFF. In nucleotides, the CDR3 is TGTGCCACCCACCCCACTAGCGGGGATGCCGGGGAGCTGTTTTTT.

This clonotype was recorded many times. This beta chain represents an off-target read in a library built for alpha chains; its size is of limited meaning. This sequence joins TRBV19 and TRBJ2-5; D is perhaps TRBD1 (5 bases). Germline V CDR1 and CDR2: LNHDA, SQIVND (reference sequence). The CDR3 has 13 amino acids. V was clipped by 5 bases and J by 4 bases, with 11 bases between them. CDR3 sequence: CASSQDTGETQYF. DNA of the CDR3: TGTGCCAGTAGTCAGGACACCGGAGAGACCCAGTACTTC.

This clonotype has at least ten counts. Since it is a stray read in a library aimed at alpha chains, this beta chain has a size that is not meaningful. This chain uses TRBV5-1 with TRBJ1-4, with 9 bases lining up with TRBD1. The length of the CDR3 is 15 residues. The germline gives CDR1 SGHRS, CDR2 YFSETQ. With 2 bases clipped from V and 8 bases from J, the junction kept 7 bases outside the gene matches. The CDR3 nucleotides read TGCGCCAGCAGCTTCGGACAGGGGTTAGGAGAAAAACTGTTTTTT. Its translation: CASSFGQGLGEKLFF.

This clonotype is termed medium-sized. With the library built for alpha chains, this beta chain is off target and its frequency is not meaningful. V and J are TRBV27 and TRBJ2-1, with D maybe TRBD1 (6 bases). Germline-derived CDR1 and CDR2 are MNHEY and SMNVEV (reference sequence). V lost 5 bases and J 4 bases, leaving 12 bases between the germline ends. CDR3 length equals 14 residues. The CDR3 coding sequence is TGTGCCAGCAGTCTAAGGCAGGGGTACAATGAGCAGTTCTTC. Protein: CASSLRQGYNEQFF.

By proportion, this clonotype is medium-sized (0.01 to 0.1%). This beta chain turned up in a library designed for alpha chains; as an off-target read, its abundance says little. The chain joins TRBV27 to TRBJ2-5, with 7 bases matching TRBD2. The CDR3 totals 14 residues. Trimming took 8 bases from V and 5 from J; bases not matched to a gene: 11. CDR1 is MNHEY and CDR2 is SMNVEV in the germline V gene (reference sequence). DNA for the CDR3: TGTGCCAGCCGACCTTCCTGGCGGGGGGAGACCCAGTACTTC. Residues: CASRPSWRGETQYF.

By share, this clonotype ranks as medium-sized. This beta chain slipped into a library made for alpha chains as a stray read, so its size is not meaningful. The CDR3 loop is CASSSLAGGLDTQYF. In nucleotides, the CDR3 is TGTGCCAGCAGCTCGTTAGCGGGGGGTCTAGATACGCAGTATTTT. V gene TRBV7-6 combines with J gene TRBJ2-3, with TRBD2 identical over 10 bases. Trimming removed 4 bases from V and 5 bases from J; junction bases left unmatched: 6. There are 15 residues in the CDR3. Germline V lookup: CDR1 SGHVS, CDR2 FNYEAQ.

A remark on this clonotype: In a library made to pick up alpha chains, this beta chain is a stray read with a size that means little. This sequence joins TRBV2 and TRBJ1-1; no clear D. This CDR3 is built from 14 residues. V was trimmed by 3 bases and J by 1 base, leaving 9 bases between them. The V gene's germline CDR1 is SNHLY and CDR2 FYNNEI. The CDR3 is CASSEREGNTEAFF. The CDR3, as DNA: TGTGCCAGCAGTGAGAGGGAGGGGAACACTGAAGCTTTCTTT.

This clonotype is medium-sized. This beta chain was picked up by a library intended for alpha chains and is off target, so its count carries little meaning. The chain links TRBV5-5 to TRBJ2-7; D remains unclear. CDR1 and CDR2 (germline): SGHKS, YYEKEE (reference sequence). The CDR3 sequence is 14 residues long. V was pared by 0 bases and J by 1 base, with 8 bases between. CDR3 sequence (DNA): TGTGCCAGCAGCTTGGCCGTGGGGTCCTACGAGCAGTACTTC. Protein sequence: CASSLAVGSYEQYF.

This clonotype is categorized as medium-sized. With the library built for alpha chains, this beta chain is off target and its frequency is not meaningful. The J gene is TRBJ1-2, the V gene TRBV13; tentatively, D is TRBD1 (6 bases). Germline loops: CDR1 PRHDT, CDR2 FYEKMQ (reference sequence). The germline V and J ends were trimmed by 5 bases and 5 bases, with 18 bases remaining between them. The CDR3 has 15 residues. CDR3 sequence reads: CASSHRGQRLYGYTF. The CDR3 nucleotides read TGTGCCAGCAGCCACCGTGGACAGAGGCTATATGGCTACACCTTC.

This clonotype is labeled as medium-sized. A library made for alpha chains picked up this beta chain off target, so its size means little. The chain uses TRBV3-1 and TRBJ1-2; 7 bases align to TRBD1. The length of the CDR3 is 14 residues. With 2 bases clipped from V and 4 bases from J, the junction kept 4 bases outside the gene matches. The germline V gene encodes CDR1 LGHDT and CDR2 YNNKEL (reference sequence). The CDR3 reads CASSQLTGFYGYTF. CDR3 sequence (DNA): TGTGCCAGCAGCCAACTGACAGGGTTCTATGGCTACACCTTC. Drawing the rest from reference TRBV3-1 and TRBJ1-2, the complete variable domain is DTAVSQTPKYLVTQMGNDKSIKCEQNLGHDTMYWYKQDSKKFLKIMFSYNNKELIINETVPNRFSPKSPDKAHLNLHINSLELGDSAVYFCASSQLTGFYGYTFGSGTRLTVV.

In its sample, this clonotype ranks as medium-sized. A library prepared for alpha chains yielded this beta chain as an off-target read; its size is of little meaning. This chain uses TRBV7-2 with TRBJ1-2, with D perhaps matching TRBD1 (5 bases). Germline lookup yields CDR1 SGHTA and CDR2 FQGNSA. This CDR3 region has 12 residues. V was pared by 5 bases and J by 7 bases, with 11 bases between. The CDR3 DNA reads as TGTGCCAGCAGCCGGGGGGTGCGTGGCTACACCTTC. It codes for CASSRGVRGYTF.

By its share, this clonotype is medium-sized. The library was built for alpha chains, so this beta chain is an off-target read and its size means little. The rearrangement links TRBV24-1 to TRBJ2-1; 8 bases map to TRBD1. Per germline, CDR1 KGHDR and CDR2 SFDVKD. The CDR3 extends over 15 amino acids. V dropped 6 bases and J dropped 8; count of bases not matched to a gene: 11. CDR3 loop: CATSTGQGAFDEQFF. CDR3 sequence (DNA): TGTGCCACCAGTACGGGGCAGGGGGCCTTCGATGAGCAGTTCTTC.

Concerning this clonotype itself: This beta chain appears as a stray read in a library generated for alpha chains; its size is not informative. The chain links TRBV29-1 to TRBJ1-2; D call uncertain. Germline V gene lookup returns CDR1 SQVTM and CDR2 ANQGSEA. The length of the CDR3 is 11 residues. Trimming took off 4 bases at V and 8 bases at J, with 11 bases between the two ends. CDR3 region: CSVARDRGYTF. CDR3 nucleotide sequence: TGCAGCGTTGCTCGTGATCGGGGCTACACCTTC. Supplemented by reference TRBV29-1 and TRBJ1-2, the full variable domain reads SAVISQKPSRDICQRGTSLTIQCQVDSQVTMMFWYRQQPGQSLTLIATANQGSEATYESGFVIDKFPISRPNLTFSTLTVSNMSPEDSSIYLCSVARDRGYTFGSGTRLTVV.

This clonotype is medium-sized within its sample. Within a library made for alpha chains, this beta chain is off target, and its count is uninformative. The rearrangement joins TRBV12-3 or TRBV12-4 to TRBJ2-5; D may match TRBD1 or TRBD2 (5 bases each). V lost 2 bases and J 4 bases, leaving 11 bases between the germline ends. CDR3 length: 14 amino acids. CDR3 amino acids: CASSLTGAGETQYF. CDR3 bases: TGTGCCAGCAGTTTAACCGGGGCTGGAGAGACCCAGTACTTC.

This clonotype rates as medium-sized. As an off-target read in a library built for alpha chains, this beta chain has a frequency of little significance. The chain combines TRBV6-5 with TRBJ1-1; 7 nucleotides line up with TRBD1. This CDR3 has 15 residues. Germline assignment: CDR1 MNHEY and CDR2 SVGAGI. Trimming cost V 6 bases and J 3 bases; bases outside gene matches: 10. In DNA, the CDR3 is TGTGCCAGCAGCCTAGGGGGACAGAGGCACACTGAAGCTTTCTTT. This encodes CASSLGGQRHTEAFF.

This clonotype was recorded once. This beta chain is an unintended read in a library built for alpha chains; its size means little. The chain recombines TRBV7-2 with TRBJ1-6, with D perhaps matching TRBD1 (6 bases). V dropped 3 bases and J dropped 5 bases, with 11 bases sitting between them. From germline, CDR1 is SGHTA and CDR2 FQGNSA. CDR3 length: 15 amino acids. In nucleotides, the CDR3 is TGTGCCAGCAGCTTCCAGGGGACCAATAATTCACCCCTCCACTTT. Its translation: CASSFQGTNNSPLHF.

This clonotype is medium-sized (0.01 to 0.1%) in the sample. Being off target in a library aimed at alpha chains, this beta chain has a size of little meaning. The CDR3 reads CASSFQGTGANVLTF. Written as DNA, the CDR3 is TGTGCCAGCAGCTTTCAGGGGACTGGGGCCAACGTCCTGACTTTC. The genes are TRBV11-2 and TRBJ2-6; D is possibly TRBD1 (6 bases). The CDR3 length is 15 residues. Per the germline V gene, CDR1 is SGHAT and CDR2 is FQNNGV. Trimming left V 3 bases short and J 2 bases short, with 8 bases between.

This clonotype ranks as medium-sized. This beta chain turned up in a library designed for alpha chains; as an off-target read, its abundance says little. The rearrangement links TRBV5-1 to TRBJ2-5; D gene ambiguous. Germline V gene lookup returns CDR1 SGHRS and CDR2 YFSETQ. V gave up 0 bases and J gave up 5 bases, with 2 bases separating them. The CDR3 loop spans 11 amino acids. CDR3 bases: TGCGCCAGCAGCTTGGCCGAGACCCAGTACTTC. This codes for CASSLAETQYF.

This clonotype qualifies as medium-sized. This beta chain came through as a stray read in a library set up for alpha chains, and its size says little. V is TRBV5-5 and J is TRBJ1-1; the match to TRBD1 covers 8 bases. V shed 5 bases, J shed 0 bases, and the junction held 15 bases outside the gene matches. The CDR3 is 18 amino acids. Germline CDR1 SGHKS, CDR2 YYEKEE (reference sequence). CDR3 loop: CASRLRDRSSWMNTEAFF. DNA of the CDR3: TGTGCCAGCAGACTCCGGGACAGGTCTTCTTGGATGAACACTGAAGCTTTCTTT.

To note about this clonotype: Since it is a stray read in a library aimed at alpha chains, this beta chain has a size that is not meaningful. This chain joins TRBV2 and TRBJ1-4; tentative D call: TRBD1 (5 bases). V lost 11 bases and J lost 7, with 14 bases in between. The germline CDR1 and CDR2 sequences are SNHLY and FYNNEI. This CDR3 is built from 12 residues. CDR3 sequence: CAGGMESEKLFF. As DNA, the CDR3 is TGTGCCGGGGGAATGGAGAGTGAAAAACTGTTTTTT.

In the case of this clonotype: This beta chain is an unintended read in a library built for alpha chains; its size means little. The chain joins TRBV12-3 or TRBV12-4 to TRBJ1-5; tentative D call: TRBD1 (6 bases). The CDR3 contains 15 residues. V lost 6 bases and J lost 0, with 12 bases in between. The CDR3: CASRTGLHSNQPQHF. DNA for the CDR3: TGTGCCAGCAGGACAGGTTTACATAGCAATCAGCCCCAGCATTTT.

This clonotype was counted at least ten times. This beta chain appears as a stray read in a library generated for alpha chains; its size is not informative. This chain joins TRBV30 and TRBJ2-3; the D is unclear. In germline, CDR1 is GTSNPN, CDR2 SVGIG (reference sequence). Trimming left V 3 bases short and J 0 bases short, with 10 bases between. The CDR3 sequence is 14 residues long. The CDR3 sequence: CAWRQRVSTDTQYF. The CDR3 DNA is TGTGCCTGGAGGCAAAGGGTGAGCACAGATACGCAGTATTTT.

By share, this clonotype ranks as medium-sized (0.01 to 0.1%). In a library made to pick up alpha chains, this beta chain is a stray read with a size that means little. The chain joins TRBV4-1 to TRBJ2-7; 10 bases line up with TRBD1. V was pared by 2 bases and J by 2 bases, with 9 bases of the junction left unmatched. The CDR3 is 17 amino acids. The germline CDR1 and CDR2 sequences are MGHRA and YSYEKL. CDR3 residues: CASSQTPAGQGTYEQYF. The CDR3 nucleotides are TGCGCCAGCAGCCAAACTCCCGCGGGACAGGGGACCTACGAGCAGTACTTC.

This clonotype is medium-sized. This beta chain is a stray read from a library made for alpha chains; its abundance is not meaningful. This chain uses TRBV28 with TRBJ2-2; a possible D gene is TRBD1 (6 bases). This CDR3 region has 14 residues. Germline V gene data show CDR1 as MDHEN and CDR2 as SYDVKM. Trimming took 2 bases from V and 10 from J, leaving 14 bases between them. Here the CDR3 DNA reads TGTGCCAGCAGTTTAGCGGGCAGGGGTGAGGAGCTGTTTTTT. Amino acid sequence: CASSLAGRGEELFF.

In this sample, this clonotype is medium-sized. As an off-target read in a library built for alpha chains, this beta chain has a frequency of little significance. The chain has TRBV20-1 and TRBJ1-5; TRBD1 is a possible D gene (5 bases). V was clipped by 5 bases and J by 7 bases, with 18 bases between them. This CDR3 is 14 amino acids long. Germline assignment: CDR1 DFQATT and CDR2 SNEGSKA (reference sequence). In nucleotides, the CDR3 is TGCAGTGCTGGGGGGTTTGGATCCACCCAGCCCCAGCATTTT. This encodes CSAGGFGSTQPQHF.

This clonotype was recorded many times. This beta chain turned up in a library designed for alpha chains; as an off-target read, its abundance says little. This chain connects TRBV29-1 to TRBJ2-3, with 12 bases aligning to TRBD2. Germline V CDR1 and CDR2: SQVTM, ANQGSEA. The CDR3 extends over 15 amino acids. With V trimmed by 3 bases and J by 0 bases, 1 base remained unmatched. The CDR3, as DNA: TGCAGCGTTGATCTAGCGGGGGGGAGCACAGATACGCAGTATTTT. Protein: CSVDLAGGSTDTQYF.

As regards this clonotype: This beta chain represents an off-target read in a library built for alpha chains; its size is of limited meaning. This chain uses TRBV12-3 or TRBV12-4 with TRBJ2-2; 7 bases line up with TRBD2. The CDR3 loop spans 14 amino acids. Germline trimming cut 7 bases from V and 7 bases from J; bases unmatched to any gene: 9. The CDR3 reads CASTPTSMGGELFF. The DNA for the CDR3 is TGTGCCAGCACCCCGACTAGCATGGGCGGGGAGCTGTTTTTT.

This clonotype was recorded many times. This beta chain is a stray sequence in a library constructed for alpha chains; its clone size is not meaningful. The gene calls are TRBV11-3 and TRBJ2-7, with D maybe TRBD1 (5 bases). Looked up from germline, CDR1 is SGHNT and CDR2 is YENEEA. V was shortened by 0 bases and J by 9 bases, with 9 bases between the two germline ends. The length of the CDR3 is 12 residues. Here the CDR3 DNA reads TGTGCCAGCAGCTTAGATCAGGGTTCGCAGTACTTC. This sequence encodes CASSLDQGSQYF. Full variable domain (remainder filled in from reference TRBV11-3 and TRBJ2-7): EAGVVQSPRYKIIEKKQPVAFWCNPISGHNTLYWYLQNLGQGPELLIRYENEEAVDDSQLPKDRFSAERLKGVDSTLKIQPAELGDSAVYLCASSLDQGSQYFGPGTRLTVT.

This clonotype was seen a handful of times. With the library built for alpha chains, this beta chain is off target and its frequency is not meaningful. The chain employs TRBV9 and TRBJ2-7, with TRBD2 identical over 7 bases. The germline CDR1 and CDR2 sequences are SGDLS and YYNGEE. V gave up 2 bases and J gave up 4 bases; unmatched junction bases: 6. The CDR3 extends over 14 amino acids. CDR3 loop: CASSVEGGGYEQYF. The DNA for the CDR3 is TGTGCCAGCAGCGTTGAGGGCGGGGGATACGAGCAGTACTTC.

This clonotype is labeled large. A library made for alpha chains picked up this beta chain off target, so its size means little. CDR3 DNA sequence: TGCGCCAGCAGCTTGATGGGCGCAGAAAGCACAGATACGCAGTATTTT. It specifies CASSLMGAESTDTQYF. The genes are TRBV5-1 and TRBJ2-3; D is undetermined. V dropped 1 base and J dropped 0 bases, with 12 bases sitting between them. The CDR3 has 16 amino acids. Germline V gives CDR1 SGHRS, CDR2 YFSETQ.